This T cell receptor (beta chain) was profiled in a study of cytomegalovirus exposure and HLA in healthy donors. Study results and limitations: According to a later analysis, TCR clusters from the first cohort tended to co-occur in the roughly 110 validation repertoires. Specificity of three CMV-associated chains for CMV antigens was verified in vitro.

The CDR3 length is 14 residues. Germline-derived CDR1 and CDR2 are LNHDA and SQIVND (reference sequence). Trimming pared 1 base from V and 8 bases from J, leaving 14 bases between. Generated by immunoSEQ multiplex PCR, the TCRdb table keeps only in-frame clones and is missing some. The repertoire includes approximately 230,000 clones, roughly 84% of them detected once, and 12% sits in the top ten. This clone occurred a few times. What it binds is unknown. The clonotype was recovered from a man younger than 30 in good health and CMV-seropositive. The sequencing input was PBMCs. This sequence joins TRBV19 and TRBJ1-2; D may be TRBD1 (5 bases). The DNA of the CDR3 is TGTGCCAGTAGTATAGGGGGGAGAGGAGGCGGCTACACCTTC. It codes for CASSIGGRGGGYTF.